The rows below give T cell receptor beta chains drawn from one sample of a study of identifying expanded T cells in peripheral blood. Sequencing used immunoSEQ multiplex PCR; TCRdb keeps in-frame clones, though not all of them. The table shows roughly 130,000 clones, with about 88% occurring only once. The sample consisted of blood. The receptors originated from a person aged 18-69 years in good health. Each CDR3 is given with its conserved first and last residue. D genes are given only for firm matches. Size is stated for part of the rows, as once, few or many counts, or as a class when the clone is expanded.

>TRBJ1-5|NA|16|NA|TRBV4-1
CASSQGGGTNNQPQHF
TGCGCCAGCAGCCAAGGGGGGGGCACTAATAATCAGCCCCAGCATTTT
>TRBJ2-4|NA|15|NA|TRBV28
CASSSDRPAKNIQYF
TGTGCCAGCAGCTCGGACCGACCAGCCAAAAACATTCAGTACTTC
>TRBJ2-5|TRBD1|16|many|TRBV9
CASSVAGQGRLETQYF
TGTGCCAGCAGCGTAGCGGGACAGGGCAGGCTAGAGACCCAGTACTTC
>TRBJ1-1|NA|13|NA|TRBV5-5
CASSYDRNTEAFF
TGTGCCAGCAGCTACGACAGGAACACTGAAGCTTTCTTT
>TRBJ1-1|NA|15|NA|TRBV9
CASSVHRNGNTEAFF
TGTGCCAGCAGCGTGCACAGGAACGGGAACACTGAAGCTTTCTTT
>TRBJ2-3|NA|12|NA|TRBV7-9
CASSLDGDTQYF
TGTGCCAGCAGCTTAGACGGTGATACGCAGTATTTT
>TRBJ1-1|TRBD1|13|NA|TRBV25-1
CASKTGGTSEAFF
TGTGCCAGCAAGACAGGGGGTACCTCTGAAGCTTTCTTT
>TRBJ2-3|NA|16|NA|TRBV6-6
CASSYGVGSPTDTQYF
TGTGCCAGCAGTTACGGAGTAGGGAGTCCCACGGATACGCAGTATTTT
>TRBJ2-7|NA|13|NA|TRBV6-1
CASIDSPSYEQYF
TGTGCCAGCATCGACAGTCCCTCCTACGAGCAGTACTTC
>TRBJ1-2|TRBD1|14|few|TRBV27
CASSSGQGRYGYTF
TGTGCCAGCAGTTCCGGACAGGGGAGATATGGCTACACCTTC
>TRBJ1-1|NA|16|few|TRBV15
CATSRDRQGGGTEAFF
TGTGCCACCAGCAGAGATCGTCAGGGCGGTGGCACTGAAGCTTTCTTT
>TRBJ1-4|TRBD1|17|NA|TRBV4-1
CASSQEATGTGGGKLFF
TGCGCCAGCAGCCAAGAGGCCACCGGGACAGGGGGAGGAAAACTGTTTTTT
>TRBJ1-1|NA|12|NA|TRBV28
CASSFRDTEAFF
TGTGCCAGCAGTTTTCGGGACACTGAAGCTTTCTTT
>TRBJ2-7|TRBD2|17|NA|TRBV7-4
CASSSSLLAGTSYEQYF
TGTGCCAGCAGCTCGTCCCTACTAGCGGGGACTTCCTACGAGCAGTACTTC
>TRBJ2-2|NA|14|NA|TRBV5-1
CASSLGGSIGELFF
TGCGCCAGCAGCTTGGGGGGTTCCATCGGGGAGCTGTTTTTT
>TRBJ2-1|TRBD2|14|NA|TRBV7-2
CASSRQRGANEQFF
TGTGCCAGCAGCAGACAGCGGGGGGCTAATGAGCAGTTCTTC
>TRBJ2-1|TRBD2|15|once|TRBV7-8
CASSLLSGPYNEQFF
TGTGCCAGCAGCTTACTTAGCGGGCCCTACAATGAGCAGTTCTTC
>TRBJ2-2|NA|17|NA|TRBV28
CASSPPWGNMGTGELFF
TGTGCCAGCAGTCCCCCTTGGGGGAACATGGGCACCGGGGAGCTGTTTTTT
>TRBJ2-7|NA|13|NA|TRBV7-3
CASSPGLADEQYF
TGTGCCAGCAGCCCAGGACTGGCTGACGAGCAGTACTTC
>TRBJ2-7|NA|13|NA|TRBV19
CASGEGAPGEQYF
TGTGCCTCGGGGGAGGGGGCGCCGGGGGAGCAGTACTTC
>TRBJ1-5|TRBD1|16|NA|TRBV23-1
CASSQTGTGVNQPQHF
TGCGCCAGCAGTCAGACAGGGACAGGGGTCAATCAGCCCCAGCATTTT
>TRBJ2-2|TRBD1|17|NA|TRBV5-1
CASSSEPTGVDTGELFF
TGCGCCAGCAGCTCCGAACCTACAGGGGTAGACACCGGGGAGCTGTTTTTT
>TRBJ1-2|NA|14|NA|TRBV7-9
CASSSLDGSYGYTF
TGTGCCAGCAGCTCTCTGGACGGTTCCTATGGCTACACCTTC
>TRBJ2-5|TRBD2|17|NA|TRBV4-1
CASSQSGEGLVQETQYF
TGCGCCAGCAGCCAATCTGGAGAGGGACTAGTCCAAGAGACCCAGTACTTC
>TRBJ1-2|NA|13|NA|TRBV2
CASSEWRRDGYTF
TGTGCCAGCAGTGAATGGCGAAGGGATGGCTACACCTTC
>TRBJ2-2|NA|12|NA|TRBV6-1
CAGRLATGELFF
TGTGCCGGTAGACTGGCCACCGGGGAGCTGTTTTTT
>TRBJ2-7|NA|14|NA|TRBV11-2
CASSLAGGTYEQYF
TGTGCCAGCAGCTTAGCGGGCGGAACCTACGAGCAGTACTTC
>TRBJ2-5|TRBD2|17|NA|TRBV15
CATSRGGSGGARETQYF
TGTGCCACCAGCAGAGGAGGTAGCGGGGGGGCGAGGGAGACCCAGTACTTC
>TRBJ2-1|TRBD1|13|NA|TRBV19
CASSIKGAHEQFF
TGTGCCAGTAGTATAAAGGGGGCTCATGAGCAGTTCTTC
>TRBJ1-5|TRBD1|15|NA|TRBV11-2
CASRPTGALNQPQHF
TGTGCCAGCAGGCCAACAGGGGCCCTCAATCAGCCCCAGCATTTT
>TRBJ2-2|NA|15|NA|TRBV5-4
CASSFGGPNTGELFF
TGTGCCAGCAGCTTCGGGGGCCCGAACACCGGGGAGCTGTTTTTT
>TRBJ2-2|TRBD2|16|once|TRBV4-2
CASSQTLAGGTGELFF
TGTGCCAGCAGCCAAACACTAGCGGGAGGCACCGGGGAGCTGTTTTTT
>TRBJ2-5|TRBD1|12|few|TRBV29-1
CSMGQGEETQYF
TGCAGCATGGGACAGGGTGAAGAGACCCAGTACTTC
>TRBJ2-1|NA|14|NA|TRBV30
CAWTGQGSANEQFF
TGTGCCTGGACTGGGCAAGGTTCGGCGAATGAGCAGTTCTTC
>TRBJ2-3|NA|11|NA|TRBV6-6
CASSYKGTQYF
TGTGCCAGCAGTTACAAGGGTACGCAGTATTTT
>TRBJ1-1|NA|13|NA|TRBV7-3
CASSLSANTEAFF
TGTGCCAGCAGCTTATCAGCGAACACTGAAGCTTTCTTT
>TRBJ1-6|TRBD1|15|NA|TRBV7-2
CASSLVQGGNSPLHF
TGTGCCAGCAGCTTAGTACAGGGGGGCAATTCACCCCTCCACTTT
>TRBJ1-5|NA|15|NA|TRBV2
CASSEWAGEWQPQHF
TGTGCCAGCAGTGAATGGGCAGGGGAATGGCAGCCCCAGCATTTT
>TRBJ2-2|NA|16|NA|TRBV7-8
CASSLARREDTGELFF
TGTGCCAGCAGCTTAGCGCGGAGGGAGGACACCGGGGAGCTGTTTTTT
>TRBJ2-7|NA|15|NA|TRBV7-9
CASSLGQENPYEQYF
TGTGCCAGCAGCTTAGGACAGGAGAACCCCTACGAGCAGTACTTC
>TRBJ2-3|NA|16|NA|TRBV5-1
CASSLDRDSHPDTQYF
TGCGCCAGCAGCTTAGACCGGGACTCTCATCCAGATACGCAGTATTTT
>TRBJ1-2|NA|15|NA|TRBV7-8
CASSLDRISNYGYTF
TGTGCCAGCAGCTTAGACCGCATAAGTAACTATGGCTACACCTTC
>TRBJ2-5|NA|12|NA|TRBV29-1
CSVGDGQETQYF
TGCAGCGTTGGGGACGGTCAAGAGACCCAGTACTTC
>TRBJ2-5|NA|14|many|TRBV6-1
CASSEVKLQETQYF
TGTGCCAGCAGTGAGGTGAAACTTCAAGAGACCCAGTACTTC
>TRBJ2-5|TRBD1|16|NA|TRBV5-1
CASSLGSTGWTETQYF
TGCGCCAGCAGCTTGGGGTCGACAGGGTGGACAGAGACCCAGTACTTC
>TRBJ1-1|NA|14|NA|TRBV27
CASSSPALNTEAFF
TGTGCCAGCAGTTCGCCAGCCCTGAACACTGAAGCTTTCTTT
>TRBJ2-5|NA|12|NA|TRBV11-2
CASSSGVETQYF
TGTGCCAGCAGCTCTGGCGTAGAGACCCAGTACTTC
>TRBJ1-5|NA|16|NA|TRBV7-2
CASSPPGRASNQPQHF
TGTGCCAGCAGCCCCCCCGGACGGGCGAGCAATCAGCCCCAGCATTTT
>TRBJ2-1|TRBD2|19|once|TRBV5-1
CASSLVPSGTTYSYNEQFF
TGCGCCAGCAGCTTGGTACCCAGCGGGACGACCTACTCCTACAATGAGCAGTTCTTC